What follows are 17 T cell receptor beta chains derived from one specimen sequenced in a study of T cell changes during pregnancy in multiple sclerosis. Sequencing was performed with immunoSEQ multiplex PCR; in TCRdb, only in-frame clones are kept and a portion is missing. The repertoire has about 67,000 clones, 91% of them found once; the top ten carry roughly 2%. Sequences were derived from peripheral blood, sampled in the first trimester of pregnancy. Every receptor here comes from a female donor with multiple sclerosis, enrolled in a pregnancy study.

The chain is built from TRBV27 and TRBJ1-1; D perhaps matches TRBD1 (6 bases). V lost 5 bases and J lost 4, with 11 bases in between. Germline lookup yields CDR1 MNHEY and CDR2 SMNVEV (reference sequence). This CDR3 comprises 13 residues. The CDR3 region is CASSPRGGTEAFF. DNA for the CDR3: TGTGCCAGCAGTCCCCGAGGGGGCACTGAAGCTTTCTTT.

J is TRBJ1-3 and V is TRBV27, with 10 bases identical to TRBD1. J was trimmed by 2 bases and V by 3 bases; bases with no gene match: 7. Germline V CDR1 and CDR2: MNHEY, SMNVEV (reference sequence). This CDR3 spans 17 amino acids. The CDR3 sequence is CASSLTGGATTGNTIYF. The CDR3 nucleotides are TGTGCCAGCAGTTTGACAGGGGGCGCGACCACTGGAAACACCATATATTTT.

This clone was seen only once. The V and J genes are TRBV5-4 and TRBJ2-5; TRBD1 matches at 7 bases. The CDR3 spans 13 residues. Trimming removed 4 bases from V and 6 bases from J; junction bases left unmatched: 6. The V gene's germline CDR1 is SGHNT and CDR2 YYREEE (reference sequence). This CDR3 is CASSPGGRKTQYF. The CDR3 DNA reads as TGTGCCAGCAGCCCAGGGGGTCGGAAGACCCAGTACTTC.

The V and J genes are TRBV5-6 and TRBJ2-5; possible D gene TRBD1, 6 bases. V lost 4 bases and J 10 bases, leaving 20 bases between the germline ends. The CDR3 is 14 amino acids. Germline V gene sequence: CDR1 SGHDT, CDR2 YYEEEE. CDR3 sequence reads: CASSGTTGWGSQYF. CDR3 DNA: TGTGCCAGCAGCGGAACAACAGGGTGGGGAAGCCAGTACTTC.

The rearrangement joins TRBV27 to TRBJ2-7, with TRBD2 matching over 7 bases. Per germline, CDR1 MNHEY and CDR2 SMNVEV (reference sequence). There are 13 residues in the CDR3. V was pared by 6 bases and J by 6 bases, with 8 bases of the junction left unmatched. CDR3 bases: TGTGCCAGCAGCCTTGGGGGGGGGTCCGAGCAGTACTTC. Translating it yields CASSLGGGSEQYF.

The J gene is TRBJ1-1, the V gene TRBV11-2; D gene unclear. The CDR3 extends over 13 amino acids. V was trimmed by 2 bases and J by 1 base, leaving 5 bases between them. Germline V gene sequence: CDR1 SGHAT, CDR2 FQNNGV. CDR3 DNA sequence: TGTGCCAGCAGCTTACCAGGGAACACTGAAGCTTTCTTT. It translates to CASSLPGNTEAFF. The whole variable domain, filled in from reference TRBV11-2 and TRBJ1-1, reads EAGVAQSPRYKIIEKRQSVAFWCNPISGHATLYWYQQILGQGPKLLIQFQNNGVVDDSQLPKDRFSAERLKGVDSTLKIQPAKLEDSAVYLCASSLPGNTEAFFGQGTRLTVV.

The rearrangement links TRBV7-9 to TRBJ1-3, with 9 bases that match TRBD1. The CDR3 runs 17 residues. Germline lookup yields CDR1 SEHNR and CDR2 FQNEAQ (reference sequence). The J segment lost 8 bases and the V segment lost 1 base, leaving 12 bases of the junction unmatched. DNA of the CDR3: TGTGCCAGCAGCTTAGAAACAGGGGGCAGTTTCGGTGACACCATATATTTT. Translation: CASSLETGGSFGDTIYF.

The chain is built from TRBV19 and TRBJ1-1, with 8 positions matching TRBD1. From germline, CDR1 is LNHDA and CDR2 SQIVND (reference sequence). V lost 4 bases to trimming and J lost 0 bases; unmatched junction nucleotides: 4. The length of the CDR3 is 15 residues. CDR3 in amino acids: CASSTGQGLNTEAFF. In DNA, the CDR3 is TGTGCCAGTAGTACCGGACAGGGTTTGAACACTGAAGCTTTCTTT.

The chain uses TRBV15 and TRBJ2-1, with 7 bases that match TRBD2. Trimming took 0 bases from V and 0 from J; bases not matched to a gene: 2. This CDR3 region has 16 residues. Germline V gives CDR1 LNHNV, CDR2 YYDKDF (reference sequence). In DNA form, the CDR3 reads TGTGCCACCAGCAGAGATCCGGGAGGCTCCTACAATGAGCAGTTCTTC. Protein sequence: CATSRDPGGSYNEQFF.

The CDR3 sequence: CASSFNWDSYEQYF. DNA for the CDR3: TGTGCCAGCAGCTTCAACTGGGACAGCTACGAGCAGTACTTC. This chain connects TRBV9 to TRBJ2-7, with 7 bases fitting TRBD1. V shed 4 bases and J 3 bases; nucleotides not matched to a gene: 7. Germline loops: CDR1 SGDLS, CDR2 YYNGEE. CDR3 length: 14 amino acids.

This chain joins TRBV27 and TRBJ2-1; 8 nucleotides match TRBD2. CDR3 size: 17 residues. V gave up 5 bases and J gave up 5 bases; unmatched junction bases: 14. Germline values: CDR1 MNHEY, CDR2 SMNVEV (reference sequence). CDR3: CASSQRSTSGWNNEQFF. The DNA of the CDR3 is TGTGCCAGCAGTCAACGCTCAACTAGCGGCTGGAACAATGAGCAGTTCTTC.

This chain uses TRBV27 with TRBJ2-2; TRBD1 matches at 10 bases. Germline-derived CDR1 and CDR2 are MNHEY and SMNVEV (reference sequence). CDR3 size: 14 residues. Losses at the gene ends were 8 bases for V and 3 bases for J; bases not matched to a gene: 3. CDR3 sequence: CASWGTGDTGELFF. CDR3 DNA: TGTGCCAGCTGGGGGACAGGGGACACCGGGGAGCTGTTTTTT.

The chain recombines TRBV6-5 with TRBJ2-1; 8 bases are a match to TRBD1. This CDR3 spans 15 amino acids. With 0 bases clipped from V and 8 bases from J, the junction kept 6 bases outside the gene matches. Germline CDR1 and CDR2: MNHEY and SVGAGI. The CDR3 nucleotides read TGTGCCAGCAGTTACTCAGACAGGGGTGGCGATGAGCAGTTCTTC. Translated, it gives CASSYSDRGGDEQFF.

CDR3 DNA sequence: TGCGCCAGCAGCTTGGGTCTAGATCAGGGGCTGTCCGGCTACACCTTC. This encodes CASSLGLDQGLSGYTF. This chain joins TRBV5-1 and TRBJ1-2; possible D gene TRBD1, 6 bases. Germline V lookup: CDR1 SGHRS, CDR2 YFSETQ. The CDR3 loop spans 16 amino acids. V lost 0 bases, J lost 8 bases, and 20 bases lay in between.

This sequence joins TRBV28 and TRBJ1-2; TRBD1 aligns across 11 bases. The CDR3 is made up of 14 amino acids. Germline values: CDR1 MDHEN, CDR2 SYDVKM. Losses at the gene ends were 8 bases for V and 1 base for J; bases not matched to a gene: 3. Here the CDR3 reads CASGGQGGNYGYTF. The CDR3 coding sequence is TGTGCCAGCGGGGGACAGGGGGGTAACTATGGCTACACCTTC.

The chain uses TRBV28 and TRBJ2-7; no definite D call. Between the trimmed V and J ends, which lost 5 bases and 5 bases, there was a span of 25 bases. CDR1 MDHEN and CDR2 SYDVKM come from the germline V gene. The CDR3 is 17 residues long. CDR3 region: CASSTNRYSIPPNEQYF. The DNA for the CDR3 is TGTGCCAGCAGTACCAATCGGTACTCCATTCCCCCCAACGAGCAGTACTTC.

The chain has TRBV6-5 and TRBJ1-6; the D gene is possibly TRBD1 (5 bases). This CDR3 comprises 13 residues. Germline values: CDR1 MNHEY, CDR2 SVGAGI. Trimming took off 2 bases at V and 8 bases at J, with 7 bases between the two ends. Written as DNA, the CDR3 is TGTGCCAGCAGTTACGACAGACATTCACCCCTCCACTTT. Translation: CASSYDRHSPLHF.